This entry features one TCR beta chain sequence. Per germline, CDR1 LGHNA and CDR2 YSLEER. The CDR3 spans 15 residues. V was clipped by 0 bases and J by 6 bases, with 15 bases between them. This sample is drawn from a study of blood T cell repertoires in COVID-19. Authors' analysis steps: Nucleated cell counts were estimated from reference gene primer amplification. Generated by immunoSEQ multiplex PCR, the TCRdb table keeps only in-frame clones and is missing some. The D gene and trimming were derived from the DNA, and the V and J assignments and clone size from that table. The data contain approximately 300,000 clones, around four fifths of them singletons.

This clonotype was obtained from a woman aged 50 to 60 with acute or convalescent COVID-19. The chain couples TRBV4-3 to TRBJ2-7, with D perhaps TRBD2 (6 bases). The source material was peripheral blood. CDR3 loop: CASSQDRTGGGEQYF. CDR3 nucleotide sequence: TGCGCCAGCAGCCAAGACCGGACCGGGGGAGGCGAGCAGTACTTC.